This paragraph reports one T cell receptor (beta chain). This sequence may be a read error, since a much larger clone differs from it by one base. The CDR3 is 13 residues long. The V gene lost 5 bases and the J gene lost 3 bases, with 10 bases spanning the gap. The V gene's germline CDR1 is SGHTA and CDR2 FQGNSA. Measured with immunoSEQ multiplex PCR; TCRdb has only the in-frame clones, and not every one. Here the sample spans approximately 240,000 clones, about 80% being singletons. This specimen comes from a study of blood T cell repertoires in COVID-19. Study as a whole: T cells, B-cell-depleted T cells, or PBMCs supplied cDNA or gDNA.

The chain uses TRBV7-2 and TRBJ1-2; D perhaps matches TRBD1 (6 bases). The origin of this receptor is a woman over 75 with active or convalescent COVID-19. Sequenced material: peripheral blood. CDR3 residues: CASSPDSYYGYTF. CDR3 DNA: TGTGCCAGCAGCCCGGACAGCTACTATGGCTACACCTTC. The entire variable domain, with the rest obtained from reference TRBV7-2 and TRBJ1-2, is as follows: GAGVSQSPSNKVTEKGKDVELRCDPISGHTALYWYRQSLGQGLEFLIYFQGNSAPDKSGLPSDRFSAERTGGSVSTLTIQRTQQEDSAVYLCASSPDSYYGYTFGSGTRLTVV.